Listed below are T cell receptor beta chains from one sample, sequenced in a study of shared clonotypes between healthy human individuals. Profiled with immunoSEQ multiplex PCR; TCRdb holds only in-frame clones, not every one. The data show more than 400,000 clones, with 81% seen just once and about 12% held by the top ten. Sequencing was done on a sample of PBMCs. The receptors shown here come from a middle-aged woman in good health. Some clones in this sample may be carry-over from other donors' samples. Both conserved end residues are part of each CDR3. The order of the fields is CDR3 protein, CDR3 DNA, J gene, D gene, clone size, V gene. A D gene is named only where the DNA matches it firmly. Where a row states a size, it is once, few, many or the class of an expanded clone; other rows omit it.

CDR3aa: CASSLGRTGGTDTQYF; CDR3nt: TGTGCCAGCAGTTTAGGTAGGACAGGGGGCACAGATACGCAGTATTTT; j_gene: TRBJ2-3; d_gene: TRBD1; abundance: -; v_gene: TRBV28
CDR3aa: CASSLDSNYGYTF; CDR3nt: TGTGCCAGCAGTTTGGACAGCAACTATGGCTACACCTTC; j_gene: TRBJ1-2; d_gene: -; abundance: -; v_gene: TRBV28
CDR3aa: CASSLEGDGYTF; CDR3nt: TGTGCCAGCAGCTTGGAGGGTGATGGCTACACCTTC; j_gene: TRBJ1-2; d_gene: -; abundance: once; v_gene: TRBV11-1
CDR3aa: CASSSRAGPNQPQHF; CDR3nt: TGTGCCAGCAGCTCGCGGGCAGGGCCCAATCAGCCCCAGCATTTT; j_gene: TRBJ1-5; d_gene: -; abundance: -; v_gene: TRBV7-9
CDR3aa: CASSSQAANTEAFF; CDR3nt: TGTGCCAGTAGCTCCCAGGCGGCGAACACTGAAGCTTTCTTT; j_gene: TRBJ1-1; d_gene: -; abundance: -; v_gene: TRBV19
CDR3aa: CASGGQSYSNQPQHF; CDR3nt: TGTGCCAGCGGGGGACAGAGTTATAGCAATCAGCCCCAGCATTTT; j_gene: TRBJ1-5; d_gene: TRBD1; abundance: -; v_gene: TRBV2
CDR3aa: CASRAATDTEAFF; CDR3nt: TGTGCCAGCAGGGCTGCCACGGACACTGAAGCTTTCTTT; j_gene: TRBJ1-1; d_gene: -; abundance: -; v_gene: TRBV11-3
CDR3aa: CATSSGGLAGWEEQFF; CDR3nt: TGTGCCACCAGCAGTGGAGGACTAGCGGGATGGGAGGAGCAGTTCTTC; j_gene: TRBJ2-1; d_gene: TRBD2; abundance: -; v_gene: TRBV15
CDR3aa: CASSEGYLGNQPQHF; CDR3nt: TGTGCCAGCAGTGAAGGATACCTGGGGAATCAGCCCCAGCATTTT; j_gene: TRBJ1-5; d_gene: -; abundance: -; v_gene: TRBV6-1
CDR3aa: CASSKTGRDTGELFF; CDR3nt: TGCGCCAGCAGCAAGACAGGAAGAGACACCGGGGAGCTGTTTTTT; j_gene: TRBJ2-2; d_gene: -; abundance: -; v_gene: TRBV5-1
CDR3aa: CASSLGTGTIYEQYF; CDR3nt: TGTGCCAGCAGCTTAGGAACCGGGACCATCTACGAGCAGTACTTC; j_gene: TRBJ2-7; d_gene: -; abundance: many; v_gene: TRBV7-2
CDR3aa: CASSPRGTVELGTEAFF; CDR3nt: TGTGCCAGCTCGCCAAGGGGGACAGTCGAATTGGGGACTGAAGCTTTCTTT; j_gene: TRBJ1-1; d_gene: TRBD1; abundance: once; v_gene: TRBV18
CDR3aa: CASSYRLNQETQYF; CDR3nt: TGCGCCAGCAGCTACCGACTGAACCAAGAGACCCAGTACTTC; j_gene: TRBJ2-5; d_gene: -; abundance: once; v_gene: TRBV5-1
CDR3aa: CASSLGQPMNTEAFF; CDR3nt: TGCGCCAGCAGCTTGGGACAGCCCATGAACACTGAAGCTTTCTTT; j_gene: TRBJ1-1; d_gene: -; abundance: -; v_gene: TRBV5-1
CDR3aa: CASTPAGNTIYF; CDR3nt: TGTGCCAGCACCCCAGCAGGAAACACCATATATTTT; j_gene: TRBJ1-3; d_gene: -; abundance: -; v_gene: TRBV28
CDR3aa: CASSGHSGGWSTDTQYF; CDR3nt: TGTGCCAGCAGTGGCCATTCTGGTGGGTGGAGCACAGATACGCAGTATTTT; j_gene: TRBJ2-3; d_gene: -; abundance: -; v_gene: TRBV25-1
CDR3aa: CASSPGPHQLNYGYTF; CDR3nt: TGTGCCAGCTCACCAGGTCCCCACCAACTCAACTATGGCTACACCTTC; j_gene: TRBJ1-2; d_gene: -; abundance: few; v_gene: TRBV18